This T cell receptor (beta chain) stems from a study of T cell responses to AZD1222 COVID-19 vaccine. The repertoire was sequenced with immunoSEQ multiplex PCR; TCRdb's copy has only in-frame clones and lacks some. The sample holds around 140,000 clones, approximately 92% seen once. This CDR3 spans 16 amino acids. Germline CDR1 reads SGHTS; CDR2 reads YDEGEE. The J segment lost 5 bases and the V segment lost 0 bases, leaving 7 bases of the junction unmatched. The sequence derives from an adult in good health. The chain links TRBV5-8 to TRBJ1-5, with 8 bases fitting TRBD1. This material consisted of peripheral blood, taken on day 0 of AZD1222 vaccination. The CDR3 DNA reads as TGTGCCAGCAGCTTGGTCAGGACAGGGCCTGATCAGCCCCAGCATTTT. Translating gives CASSLVRTGPDQPQHF. The full variable domain, in which reference TRBV5-8 and TRBJ1-5 provide the parts outside the CDR3, is EAGVTQSPTHLIKTRGQQATLRCSPISGHTSVYWYQQALGLGLQFLLWYDEGEERNRGNFPPRFSGRQFPNYSSELNVNALELEDSALYLCASSLVRTGPDQPQHFGDGTRLSIL.